This T cell receptor (beta chain) derives from a study of T cell responses to AZD1222 COVID-19 vaccine. Study-level points and caveats: Clonal diversity may have been underestimated in mostly white British donors. Spike-specific TCR breadth and depth both grew after two AZD1222 doses. No repertoire was sampled before or during the peak T cell response, only after it.

Assay used: immunoSEQ multiplex PCR; TCRdb lists only in-frame clones, some missing. The sample includes around 200,000 clones, 88% seen only once; the top ten take less than 0.55%. Points on this clone: The target antigen is unknown.

V gave up 4 bases and J gave up 1 base; unmatched junction bases: 7. This CDR3 is 15 amino acids long. CDR1 is LGHDT, CDR2 YNNKEL, per germline (reference sequence). The receptor's source is an adult in good health. The sequencing here drew on peripheral blood, taken on day 0 of AZD1222 vaccination. V usage is TRBV3-1 (or the pseudogene TRBV3-2) and J usage is TRBJ2-7; TRBD1 matches 7 bases. CDR3 DNA: TGTGCCAGCAGCCCCAAAACAGGGGATTCCTACGAGCAGTACTTC. This encodes CASSPKTGDSYEQYF.